The next 7 T cell receptor beta chains were all read from a single sample in a study of blood T cells in healthy people across ages (dated by TCRdb to the mid-2010s). The method behind the library was 5' RACE. A second PCR of roughly 7 to 12 cycles was performed with a sample-barcoded 5' primer and a J-beta primer mix. The public reads were quality trimmed at Q25 with fastp and then assembled into clones with MiXCR by TCRdb, keeping productive beta chains. Under each unique CDR3 protein, matching rows form one entry showing the most common genes and DNA. The sample data list around 1,900,000 distinct CDR3 sequences, and approximately 40% of these were observed just once. More than 20% of the sample belongs to the ten largest clones. The sequenced sample consisted of blood. These receptors all stem from a human donor in good health.

This rearrangement joins TRBV6-1 to TRBJ1-5; no definite D call. The CDR3 extends over 14 amino acids. Germline lookup yields CDR1 MNHNS and CDR2 SASEGT. V was cut by 8 bases and J by 4 bases, with 15 bases left in between. The CDR3 loop is CASSRVNINQPQHF. The CDR3 nucleotides are TGTGCCAGCTCCCGGGTCAACATTAATCAGCCCCAGCATTTT.

V is TRBV15 and J is TRBJ2-3; D not certain. There are 15 residues in the CDR3. Germline CDR1 is LNHNV and CDR2 is YYDKDF (reference sequence). The ends were cut back, 1 base at V and 2 bases at J, with 10 bases in the middle. The CDR3 nucleotides read TGTGCCACCAGCAGAGCTACCGACCACACAGATACGCAGTATTTT. It encodes CATSRATDHTDTQYF.

The J gene is TRBJ1-1, the V gene TRBV5-1, with D unresolved. Germline CDR1 is SGHRS and CDR2 is YFSETQ. This CDR3 is built from 13 residues. With 4 bases removed from V and 4 bases from J, the gap between germline ends came to 11 bases. This CDR3 is CASSQSPSTEAFF. Written as DNA, the CDR3 is TGCGCCAGCAGCCAAAGTCCGAGCACTGAAGCTTTCTTT.

The chain recombines TRBV25-1 with TRBJ1-2, with 9 nucleotides matching TRBD1. CDR3 length equals 15 residues. V was clipped by 4 bases and J by 3 bases; unmatched bases: 6. Germline V CDR1 and CDR2: MGHDK, SYGVNS. CDR3 sequence reads: CASSGPGQGDYGYTF. The CDR3 bases are TGTGCCAGCAGTGGCCCGGGACAGGGCGACTATGGCTACACCTTC.

This chain joins TRBV7-3 and TRBJ2-3; weak D call: TRBD2 (6 bases). This CDR3 region has 14 residues. Trimming removed 1 base from V and 6 bases from J, with 11 bases in between. Looked up from germline, CDR1 is SGHTA and CDR2 is FQGTGA. CDR3 bases: TGTGCCAGCAGCTTAAGCGGGGTACTGGATACGCAGTATTTT. The encoded protein is CASSLSGVLDTQYF. The full variable domain, its missing parts supplied by reference TRBV7-3 and TRBJ2-3, is GAGVSQTPSNKVTEKGKYVELRCDPISGHTALYWYRQSLGQGPEFLIYFQGTGAADDSGLPNDRFFAVRPEGSVSTLKIQRTERGDSAVYLCASSLSGVLDTQYFGPGTRLTVL.

A remark on this clonotype: The junction departs from the called germline gene at one end, perhaps through a read error. The chain carries TRBV5-1 and TRBJ2-5; TRBD1 matches 10 bases. The germline CDR1 and CDR2 sequences are SGHRS and YFSETQ. The CDR3 is 14 amino acids. The DNA of the CDR3 is TGCGCCAGCAGATTGGGACAGGGGCTAGAGACCCAGTACTTC. Encoded protein: CASRLGQGLETQYF.

This clonotype has just a few counts. The chain uses TRBV11-3 and TRBJ1-1, with D unresolved. The CDR3 totals 13 residues. The V gene's germline CDR1 is SGHNT and CDR2 YENEEA. V shed 0 bases and J shed 6 bases, with 8 bases lying between them. CDR3: CASSLDQSAEAFF. DNA for the CDR3: TGTGCCAGCAGCTTAGATCAATCGGCTGAAGCTTTCTTT.